One and the same sample provided the 18 T cell receptor beta chains below, sequenced in a study of blood T cell repertoires in COVID-19. Sequencing was performed with immunoSEQ multiplex PCR; in TCRdb, only in-frame clones are kept and a portion is missing. The repertoire consists of some 130,000 clones, with around 88% occurring once and the leading ten covering approximately 16%. Sequenced sample: peripheral blood. These receptor sequences come from a woman aged 45-65 years who had recovered from COVID-19.

The CDR3 loop reads CASSNSPGGREDTQYF. CDR3 bases: TGTGCCAGCAGCAATAGCCCGGGAGGAAGGGAAGATACGCAGTATTTT. V gene TRBV7-6 combines with J gene TRBJ2-3, with 7 positions matching TRBD2. The length of the CDR3 is 16 residues. Looked up from germline, CDR1 is SGHVS and CDR2 is FNYEAQ. V lost 5 bases to trimming and J lost 5 bases; unmatched junction nucleotides: 13. The full variable domain, completed using reference TRBV7-6 and TRBJ2-3, is GAGVSQSPRYKVTKRGQDVALRCDPISGHVSLYWYRQALGQGPEFLTYFNYEAQQDKSGLPNDRFSAERPEGSISTLTIQRTEQRDSAMYRCASSNSPGGREDTQYFGPGTRLTVL.

This clone was counted between two and nine times. The chain recombines TRBV30 with TRBJ2-7; 8 bases line up with TRBD1. V trimming: 3 bases; J trimming: 0 bases; junction bases outside the gene matches: 4. The CDR3 runs to 14 residues. Germline V lookup: CDR1 GTSNPN, CDR2 SVGIG (reference sequence). The CDR3 DNA reads TGTGCCTGGAGAACAGGGGGTTCCTCCTACGAGCAGTACTTC. Its protein is CAWRTGGSSYEQYF. The full variable domain, its missing parts supplied by reference TRBV30 and TRBJ2-7, is SQTIHQWPATLVQPVGSPLSLECTVEGTSNPNLYWYRQAAGRGLQLLFYSVGIGQISSEVPQNLSASRPQDRQFILSSKKLLLSDSGFYLCAWRTGGSSYEQYFGPGTRLTVT.

The V and J genes are TRBV19 and TRBJ1-2; no reliable D call. Trimming stripped 5 bases from V and 0 bases from J, with 4 bases between. Germline V gene lookup returns CDR1 LNHDA and CDR2 SQIVND (reference sequence). The length of the CDR3 is 12 residues. The CDR3 sequence is CASSFTNYGYTF. The CDR3 bases are TGTGCCAGTAGTTTCACTAACTATGGCTACACCTTC.

The chain is built from TRBV6-5 and TRBJ1-1; 9 bases align to TRBD1. Unmatched junction bases numbered 10, after V lost 8 bases and J lost 3 bases. Germline values: CDR1 MNHEY, CDR2 SVGAGI. This CDR3 is 15 amino acids long. The chain's CDR3 is CASYLRDRVDTEAFF. For the CDR3, the DNA is TGTGCCAGCTACCTCCGGGACAGGGTGGACACTGAAGCTTTCTTT.

This chain links TRBV7-9 with TRBJ1-4; D is unclear. Germline V gene data show CDR1 as SEHNR and CDR2 as FQNEAQ (reference sequence). The CDR3 length is 13 residues. Trimming shortened V by 3 bases and J by 2 bases, and 4 bases separated the two germline ends. In DNA form, the CDR3 reads TGTGCCAGCAGCTTTCCGACTAATGAAAAACTGTTTTTT. It specifies CASSFPTNEKLFF.

The V call is TRBV4-3, the J call TRBJ2-7; 7 bases are a match to TRBD2. Germline V gives CDR1 LGHNA, CDR2 YSLEER. The CDR3 runs to 15 residues. The V gene end was trimmed by 2 bases and the J gene end by 3 bases; junction bases not matched to a gene: 7. In nucleotides, the CDR3 is TGCGCCAGCAGCCAATCCCGGGCGGGGGACTACGAGCAGTACTTC. It translates to CASSQSRAGDYEQYF.

The chain links TRBV5-1 to TRBJ2-7; 9 bases agree with TRBD2. The CDR3 contains 16 residues. Looked up from germline, CDR1 is SGHRS and CDR2 is YFSETQ. V was clipped by 0 bases and J by 4 bases; unmatched bases: 8. CDR3 amino acids: CASSLEGSGSMYEQYF. CDR3 DNA: TGCGCCAGCAGCTTGGAGGGTAGCGGGAGTATGTACGAGCAGTACTTC.

The chain joins TRBV11-3 to TRBJ2-5, with D perhaps matching TRBD2 (5 bases). Trimming shortened V by 1 base and J by 2 bases, and 17 bases separated the two germline ends. Germline CDR1 and CDR2: SGHNT and YENEEA. This CDR3 comprises 17 residues. The CDR3: CASSLGSVSPGQETQYF. For the CDR3, the DNA is TGTGCCAGCAGCTTAGGCAGTGTTAGCCCGGGGCAAGAGACCCAGTACTTC.

The chain links TRBV2 to TRBJ2-3; 14 bases line up with TRBD2. Germline lookup yields CDR1 SNHLY and CDR2 FYNNEI. The CDR3 has 16 amino acids. V was pared by 6 bases and J by 3 bases, with 5 bases of the junction left unmatched. The CDR3 reads CASSKGLAGGTDTQYF. CDR3 DNA: TGTGCCAGCAGCAAAGGACTAGCGGGAGGTACAGATACGCAGTATTTT.

The V and J genes are TRBV19 and TRBJ2-2; the D is unclear. This CDR3 region has 15 residues. Germline CDR1 LNHDA, CDR2 SQIVND (reference sequence). Trimming cost V 4 bases and J 4 bases, with 13 bases left between them. In DNA, the CDR3 is TGTGCCAGTAGTACTCGTGGCCACCCCACCGGGGAGCTGTTTTTT. Its translation is CASSTRGHPTGELFF.

The genes are TRBV7-2 and TRBJ2-1; 13 bases line up with TRBD2. J lost 7 bases, V lost 2 bases, and 8 bases had no gene match. The germline V gene has CDR1 SGHTA and CDR2 FQGNSA. This CDR3 region has 17 residues. CDR3 coding DNA: TGTGCCAGCAGCTTAACCAGGACTAGCGGGAGTTCAAATGAGCAGTTCTTC. Translation gives CASSLTRTSGSSNEQFF.

The chain links TRBV18 to TRBJ2-1; the match to TRBD2 covers 7 bases. V trimming: 8 bases; J trimming: 8 bases; junction bases outside the gene matches: 18. Per germline, CDR1 KGHSH and CDR2 LQKENI. CDR3 size: 16 residues. The CDR3 spells CASQHRGGGSGYEQFF. CDR3 DNA: TGTGCCAGCCAGCATCGAGGTGGCGGGAGTGGCTATGAGCAGTTCTTC.

The table lists this clone with a count of one. V and J are TRBV5-1 and TRBJ2-5; TRBD2 matches at 7 bases. CDR3 length: 16 amino acids. The V segment lost 5 bases and the J segment 5 bases; nucleotides outside the gene matches: 15. Germline assignment: CDR1 SGHRS and CDR2 YFSETQ. CDR3 loop: CASRPGGASSGETQYF. DNA of the CDR3: TGCGCCAGCAGGCCGGGGGGAGCCTCGTCTGGGGAGACCCAGTACTTC.

V is TRBV5-1 and J is TRBJ2-1; 9 bases match TRBD1. Looked up from germline, CDR1 is SGHRS and CDR2 is YFSETQ. This CDR3 contains 15 residues. Unmatched junction bases numbered 9, after V lost 5 bases and J lost 6 bases. Here the CDR3 DNA reads TGCGCCAGCAGTTTACCCGGGACAGGGTCCAATGAGCAGTTCTTC. Protein sequence: CASSLPGTGSNEQFF.

The chain carries TRBV30 and TRBJ2-3; the match to TRBD2 covers 12 bases. The CDR3 runs to 17 residues. Germline CDR1 is GTSNPN and CDR2 is SVGIG (reference sequence). V lost 0 bases to trimming and J lost 6 bases; unmatched junction nucleotides: 10. The CDR3 here is CAWSVAPLAGGPDTQYF. CDR3 DNA: TGTGCCTGGAGTGTAGCCCCGCTAGCGGGAGGGCCGGATACGCAGTATTTT.

The rearrangement joins TRBV28 to TRBJ1-5; D is perhaps TRBD1 (5 bases). This CDR3 is built from 16 residues. Germline CDR1 is MDHEN and CDR2 is SYDVKM. V dropped 5 bases and J dropped 2 bases, with 16 bases sitting between them. For the CDR3, the DNA is TGTGCCAGCAGTCGCGGGGTCAGGGAGCGCAATCAGCCCCAGCATTTT. It specifies CASSRGVRERNQPQHF.

This chain links TRBV5-1 with TRBJ1-1; 7 bases line up with TRBD1. Germline CDR1 and CDR2: SGHRS and YFSETQ. The trim removed 0 bases at V and 0 bases at J, leaving 5 bases unmatched. The CDR3 spans 16 residues. CDR3 nucleotide sequence: TGCGCCAGCAGCTTGGGCCCAGACAGGGTGAACACTGAAGCTTTCTTT. Translated, it gives CASSLGPDRVNTEAFF.

The rearrangement links TRBV7-2 to TRBJ2-3; perhaps TRBD1 as D (5 bases). V was shortened by 6 bases and J by 1 base, with 14 bases between the two germline ends. The germline CDR1 and CDR2 sequences are SGHTA and FQGNSA. The CDR3 covers 15 residues. The CDR3 DNA is TGTGCCAGCAGTCGAAGTTGGGGCCGCACAGATACGCAGTATTTT. It specifies CASSRSWGRTDTQYF. Complete variable domain (other parts from reference TRBV7-2 and TRBJ2-3): GAGVSQSPSNKVTEKGKDVELRCDPISGHTALYWYRQSLGQGLEFLIYFQGNSAPDKSGLPSDRFSAERTGGSVSTLTIQRTQQEDSAVYLCASSRSWGRTDTQYFGPGTRLTVL.